These 8 T cell receptor beta chains came from one sample sequenced in a study of Ad26.COV2.S vaccination and SARS-CoV-2 variants. The assay was immunoSEQ multiplex PCR, and TCRdb's table has in-frame clones only and misses some. The sample has under 150,000 clones, roughly 90% seen once. The material was peripheral blood, obtained after recovery from COVID-19. The receptors shown here come from a human donor who had recovered from COVID-19.

To note about this clone: Other DNA sequences of this sample code for an identical CDR3. The chain is built from TRBV12-3 or TRBV12-4 and TRBJ2-3; D is unresolved. The CDR3 runs 12 residues. Trimming left V 5 bases short and J 5 bases short, with 8 bases between. The CDR3 DNA sequence: TGTGCCAGCAGTCTAAACTTAGATACGCAGTATTTT. Protein product: CASSLNLDTQYF.

The chain uses TRBV20-1 and TRBJ2-1; weak D call: TRBD2 (5 bases). The CDR3 contains 11 residues. V was pared by 5 bases and J by 6 bases, with 8 bases between. The V gene's germline CDR1 is DFQATT and CDR2 SNEGSKA (reference sequence). As DNA, the CDR3 is TGCAGTGCTCCAAGCGGCAATGAGCAGTTCTTC. It specifies CSAPSGNEQFF.

CDR3 protein: CASTTGEADTQYF. CDR3 DNA sequence: TGTGCCAGCACAACAGGGGAAGCAGATACGCAGTATTTT. The chain uses TRBV18 and TRBJ2-3; 7 positions agree with TRBD1. Germline V CDR1 and CDR2: KGHSH, LQKENI. Trimming took 8 bases from V and 4 from J; bases not matched to a gene: 6. The CDR3 is made up of 13 amino acids.

This chain connects TRBV3-1 (or the pseudogene TRBV3-2) to TRBJ2-1; 8 bases are shared with TRBD1. Germline assignment: CDR1 LGHDT and CDR2 YNNKEL (reference sequence). This CDR3 is built from 12 residues. V lost 4 bases, J lost 7 bases, and 0 bases stayed unmatched. CDR3 loop: CASSRQGNEQFF. The CDR3 DNA follows: TGTGCCAGCAGCCGACAGGGGAATGAGCAGTTCTTC.

The chain carries TRBV12-3 or TRBV12-4 and TRBJ1-3, with no clear D. The CDR3 extends over 12 amino acids. The CDR3 loop reads CADRSSGNTIYF. The CDR3 region has the DNA TGTGCAGATCGTTCCTCTGGAAACACCATATATTTT.

The chain couples TRBV12-3 or TRBV12-4 to TRBJ2-7; 7 bases fit TRBD1. V lost 6 bases, J lost 3 bases, and 5 bases stayed unmatched. This CDR3 is built from 13 residues. CDR3 in amino acids: CASSQGQVYEQYF. CDR3 sequence (DNA): TGTGCCAGCAGCCAAGGACAGGTCTACGAGCAGTACTTC.

V usage is TRBV6-5 and J usage is TRBJ1-1, with D perhaps matching TRBD1 (5 bases). Germline CDR1 is MNHEY and CDR2 is SVGAGI. The V end was cut by 4 bases, the J end by 10 bases, with 13 bases between. The CDR3 runs 12 residues. Written as DNA, the CDR3 is TGTGCCAGCAGTTTTCCTGGGGCTGGAGCTTTCTTT. It encodes CASSFPGAGAFF.

The chain is built from TRBV5-4 and TRBJ2-5, with TRBD2 matching 10 bases. Unmatched junction bases numbered 11, after V lost 8 bases and J lost 1 base. The germline V gene has CDR1 SGHNT and CDR2 YYREEE (reference sequence). The CDR3 has 16 residues. As DNA, the CDR3 is TGTGCCAGTTCAATAAGCGGGGGGGCCACCCAAGAGACCCAGTACTTC. Amino acids: CASSISGGATQETQYF.